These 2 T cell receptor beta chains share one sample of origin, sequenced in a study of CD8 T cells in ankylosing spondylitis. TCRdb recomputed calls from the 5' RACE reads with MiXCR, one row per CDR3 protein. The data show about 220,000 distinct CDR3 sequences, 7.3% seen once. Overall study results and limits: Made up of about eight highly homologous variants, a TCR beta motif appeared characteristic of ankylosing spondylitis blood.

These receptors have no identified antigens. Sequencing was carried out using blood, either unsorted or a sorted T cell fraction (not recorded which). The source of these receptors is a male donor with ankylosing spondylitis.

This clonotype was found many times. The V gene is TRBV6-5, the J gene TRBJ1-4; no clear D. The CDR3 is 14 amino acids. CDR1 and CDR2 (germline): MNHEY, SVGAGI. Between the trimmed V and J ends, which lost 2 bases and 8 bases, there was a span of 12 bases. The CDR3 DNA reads TGTGCCAGCAGTTACACGCGGGTAAACGAAAAACTGTTTTTT. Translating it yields CASSYTRVNEKLFF.

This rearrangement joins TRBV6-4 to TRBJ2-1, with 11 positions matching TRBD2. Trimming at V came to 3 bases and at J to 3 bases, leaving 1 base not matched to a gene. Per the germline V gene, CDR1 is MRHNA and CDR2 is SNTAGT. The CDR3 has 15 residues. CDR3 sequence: CASSELAGVYNEQFF. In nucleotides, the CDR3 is TGTGCCAGCAGTGAACTAGCGGGAGTCTACAATGAGCAGTTCTTC.